Shown below are 7 T cell receptor beta chains from a single sample sequenced in a study of cytomegalovirus exposure and HLA in healthy donors. This PCR relied on a set of 60 Vbeta primers and 13 Jbeta primers. Using immunoSEQ multiplex PCR, the repertoire was profiled, and TCRdb retains in-frame clones only, with some absent. The profile shows tens of thousands of clones, over 75% of them singletons. The sequencing input was PBMCs. These receptors were taken from a girl aged 2-10 years in good health and CMV-seropositive.

This sequence joins TRBV9 and TRBJ2-3, with 9 bases aligning to TRBD1. The CDR3 contains 14 residues. From germline, CDR1 is SGDLS and CDR2 YYNGEE. The V gene end was trimmed by 0 bases and the J gene end by 5 bases; junction bases not matched to a gene: 1. This chain's CDR3 is CASSVGQGVDTQYF. The DNA for the CDR3 is TGTGCCAGCAGCGTAGGACAGGGGGTAGATACGCAGTATTTT.

This chain links TRBV19 with TRBJ2-1; D is perhaps TRBD2 (6 bases). The CDR3 has 16 residues. Trimming took 4 bases from V and 9 from J, leaving 22 bases between them. Germline V gene sequence: CDR1 LNHDA, CDR2 SQIVND (reference sequence). This CDR3 reads CASSNGGGLSQSEQFF. The CDR3 nucleotides read TGTGCCAGTAGTAACGGGGGAGGACTATCCCAGAGTGAGCAGTTCTTC.

This clone was recorded a few times. The chain couples TRBV10-1 to TRBJ2-7; 10 bases are shared with TRBD2. The junction had 8 bases not matched to a gene; V was cut back by 7 bases and J by 2 bases. CDR1 WNHNN and CDR2 SYGVQD come from the germline V gene (reference sequence). This CDR3 has 15 residues. This CDR3 reads CASKPGLAEPYEQYF. DNA for the CDR3: TGCGCCAGCAAACCCGGACTAGCGGAACCCTACGAGCAGTACTTC.

V and J are TRBV6-5 and TRBJ1-1; 11 bases line up with TRBD1. This CDR3 contains 13 residues. Germline CDR1 MNHEY, CDR2 SVGAGI. The V segment lost 8 bases and the J segment 1 base; nucleotides outside the gene matches: 0. In DNA form, the CDR3 reads TGTGCCAGCGGACAGGGGGCGAACACTGAAGCTTTCTTT. Residues: CASGQGANTEAFF.

This clone was seen more than once but under ten times. The chain joins TRBV27 to TRBJ2-5; D call uncertain. The CDR3 loop spans 13 amino acids. V shed 3 bases and J shed 2 bases, with 7 bases lying between them. Germline CDR1 and CDR2: MNHEY and SMNVEV (reference sequence). The CDR3 sequence: CASSLSRQETQYF. CDR3 DNA sequence: TGTGCCAGCAGTTTGTCGAGACAAGAGACCCAGTACTTC.

V gene TRBV6-5 combines with J gene TRBJ2-7, with unresolved D. Trimming took off 0 bases at V and 5 bases at J, with 8 bases between the two ends. The length of the CDR3 is 13 residues. Looked up from germline, CDR1 is MNHEY and CDR2 is SVGAGI. This CDR3 reads CASSYSSIHEQYF. DNA for the CDR3: TGTGCCAGCAGTTACTCGAGTATACACGAGCAGTACTTC.

The J gene is TRBJ2-1, the V gene TRBV5-6; 11 nucleotides line up with TRBD2. Germline trimming cut 0 bases from V and 7 bases from J; bases unmatched to any gene: 12. Per the germline V gene, CDR1 is SGHDT and CDR2 is YYEEEE. The CDR3 loop spans 18 amino acids. CDR3 sequence reads: CASSLASILAGGWNEQFF. For the CDR3, the DNA is TGTGCCAGCAGCTTGGCCTCAATTCTAGCGGGAGGTTGGAATGAGCAGTTCTTC.